This paragraph reports one T cell receptor (beta chain). The data originate from a study of blood T cell repertoires in COVID-19. Study-wide context: COVID-19 samples, acute and convalescent, were from the United States, Italy and Spain. PBMCs, B-cell-depleted T cells, or T cells provided the cDNA or gDNA that made up the material.

Authors' analysis steps: Cell counts per sample came from amplifying reference gene primers. Data came from immunoSEQ multiplex PCR; TCRdb stores just in-frame clones and leaves some out. V and J calls and clone size are copied from that table; D and trimming were computed from the DNA. This sample has about 200,000 clones, with about 83% found just once. V was trimmed by 2 bases and J by 2 bases, leaving 13 bases between them. Germline V lookup: CDR1 SGHDN, CDR2 FVKESK. The CDR3 has 16 amino acids. The chain carries TRBV14 and TRBJ1-5; D is possibly TRBD1 (5 bases). The sequencing input was peripheral blood. The clonotype originates from a man aged 55 to 70 who had recovered from COVID-19. This CDR3 is CASSQRLGVGNQPQHF. CDR3 nucleotides: TGTGCCAGCAGCCAACGGTTAGGGGTGGGCAATCAGCCCCAGCATTTT. The whole variable domain, filled in from reference TRBV14 and TRBJ1-5, reads EAGVTQFPSHSVIEKGQTVTLRCDPISGHDNLYWYRRVMGKEIKFLLHFVKESKQDESGMPNNRFLAERTGGTYSTLKVQPAELEDSGVYFCASSQRLGVGNQPQHFGDGTRLSIL.